This TCR beta chain was sequenced in a study of CD8 T cells in ankylosing spondylitis. Per the germline V gene, CDR1 is MGHRA and CDR2 is YSYEKL. The CDR3 spans 15 residues. V shed 1 base and J shed 0 bases, with 10 bases lying between them. This clonotype was observed a few times. TCRdb fed the 5' RACE reads into MiXCR, producing one record per CDR3 protein. Of about 360,000 distinct CDR3 sequences listed, around 20% are singletons. This TCR was recovered from a male donor with ankylosing spondylitis or in good health (not recorded which). Sample: blood, either unsorted or a sorted T cell fraction (not recorded which). V is TRBV4-1 and J is TRBJ2-7, with no clear D. The CDR3: CASSQVRDYSYEQYF. The CDR3 DNA is TGCGCCAGCAGCCAAGTAAGGGATTACTCCTACGAGCAGTACTTC.